The 31 T cell receptor beta chains in this list originate from one sample, sequenced in a study of OX40 agonist ivuxolimab in advanced cancers. Produced via immunoSEQ multiplex PCR; TCRdb's table is partial and in-frame only. This table has roughly 41,000 clones, 88% appearing once. The specimen was CD4+ or CD8+ T cells sorted from blood, collected in a trial of the OX40 agonist ivuxolimab. The source of these receptors is an adult with an advanced solid tumor such as melanoma, head and neck, liver or kidney cancer.

V usage is TRBV5-1 and J usage is TRBJ1-3; D unresolved. In germline, CDR1 is SGHRS, CDR2 YFSETQ. V lost 5 bases to trimming and J lost 4 bases, with 16 bases between them. The CDR3 sequence is 15 residues long. The CDR3 loop is CASRVGSATGNTIYF. As DNA, the CDR3 is TGCGCCAGCAGGGTTGGGAGTGCGACCGGAAACACCATATATTTT.

The chain employs TRBV7-2 and TRBJ1-1; 8 nucleotides line up with TRBD1. With V trimmed by 7 bases and J by 3 bases, 10 bases remained unmatched. Germline V gives CDR1 SGHTA, CDR2 FQGNSA. The length of the CDR3 is 15 residues. The CDR3 DNA sequence: TGTGCCAGCACCCCAGGGGGCGCGGGTGACACTGAAGCTTTCTTT. Translating it yields CASTPGGAGDTEAFF.

CDR3 sequence reads: CASRRGDTGELFF. As DNA, the CDR3 is TGTGCCAGCAGGAGGGGGGACACCGGGGAGCTGTTTTTT. The V gene is TRBV6-1, the J gene TRBJ2-2; D tentatively reads TRBD1 or TRBD2 (6 bases each). V gave up 6 bases and J gave up 3 bases, with 8 bases separating them. Germline V CDR1 and CDR2: MNHNS, SASEGT. The CDR3 sequence is 13 residues long.

This clone was seen once. This chain links TRBV6-1 with TRBJ2-1; a possible D gene is TRBD2 (5 bases). The V and J ends lost 3 bases and 1 base respectively, with 10 bases between them. Germline CDR1 and CDR2: MNHNS and SASEGT. CDR3 size: 15 residues. CDR3 protein: CASSEAPGSYNEQFF. The CDR3 region has the DNA TGTGCCAGCAGTGAGGCTCCGGGGTCCTACAATGAGCAGTTCTTC.

The CDR3 sequence: CASTKGGLETQYF. The CDR3 nucleotides read TGTGCCAGCACCAAGGGGGGATTGGAGACCCAGTACTTC. This chain uses TRBV6-1 with TRBJ2-5, with D possibly called TRBD1 or TRBD2 (6 bases each). Germline V lookup: CDR1 MNHNS, CDR2 SASEGT. V was trimmed by 7 bases and J by 5 bases, leaving 14 bases between them. CDR3 length: 13 residues.

The genes are TRBV5-1 and TRBJ2-1; TRBD2 agrees at 7 bases. The CDR3 contains 14 residues. The germline CDR1 and CDR2 sequences are SGHRS and YFSETQ. Trimming took 0 bases from V and 8 from J; bases not matched to a gene: 5. This CDR3 reads CASSLVREYDEQFF. The CDR3 coding sequence is TGCGCCAGCAGCTTGGTGCGGGAGTATGATGAGCAGTTCTTC.

The CDR3 DNA sequence: TGCGCCAGCAGCCAAAGGGGATTTGGGGCTAGCACAGATACGCAGTATTTT. It codes for CASSQRGFGASTDTQYF. The chain joins TRBV4-3 to TRBJ2-3, with a possible D match to TRBD1 (5 bases). The CDR3 has 17 residues. V was clipped by 2 bases and J by 0 bases, with 15 bases between them. CDR1 and CDR2 from the germline V gene are LGHNA and YSLEER.

The chain is built from TRBV28 and TRBJ2-3; TRBD2 matches 8 bases. With V trimmed by 4 bases and J by 7 bases, 13 bases remained unmatched. Germline V gene lookup returns CDR1 MDHEN and CDR2 SYDVKM. CDR3 length: 16 amino acids. CDR3 in DNA: TGTGCCAGCAGTTCGACGGGACTAGATTCCTTATATACGCAGTATTTT. It is translated as CASSSTGLDSLYTQYF.

This clone appeared a single time. This chain links TRBV11-2 with TRBJ2-7; D unresolved. The V gene lost 2 bases and the J gene lost 3 bases, with 11 bases spanning the gap. The CDR3 length is 14 residues. Germline V lookup: CDR1 SGHAT, CDR2 FQNNGV. For the CDR3, the DNA is TGTGCCAGCAGCTTATCTTTCTCCGGCTACGAGCAGTACTTC. Encoded protein: CASSLSFSGYEQYF.

The J gene is TRBJ2-7, the V gene TRBV2; maybe TRBD1 (6 bases). Germline V gives CDR1 SNHLY, CDR2 FYNNEI. Trimming cost V 8 bases and J 6 bases, with 14 bases left between them. The CDR3 covers 12 residues. CDR3 bases: TGTGCCAGCGATCCGGGGACATCCGAGCAGTACTTC. Translating gives CASDPGTSEQYF.

The chain joins TRBV5-6 to TRBJ2-5; perhaps D is TRBD1 or TRBD2 (6 bases each). Trimming removed 4 bases at V and 2 bases at J, with 15 bases between. The CDR3 runs to 15 residues. Germline CDR1 and CDR2: SGHDT and YYEEEE. The CDR3 DNA sequence: TGTGCCAGCAGCCCGGAGGGGGGAGCACAAGAGACCCAGTACTTC. Amino acid sequence: CASSPEGGAQETQYF.

The rearrangement uses TRBV6-1 and TRBJ1-2; TRBD1 might be the D (5 bases). The length of the CDR3 is 14 residues. The V end lost 7 bases, the J end lost 4 bases, and 16 bases lay between the germline ends. From germline, CDR1 is MNHNS and CDR2 SASEGT. Written as DNA, the CDR3 is TGTGCCAGCACTAGGGACCCAGCTGCCTATGGCTACACCTTC. This encodes CASTRDPAAYGYTF.

The chain is built from TRBV4-2 and TRBJ2-7; maybe TRBD2 (5 bases). CDR3 length equals 14 residues. The V end was cut by 4 bases, the J end by 3 bases, with 13 bases between. From germline, CDR1 is LGHNA and CDR2 YNFKEQ. The CDR3, as DNA: TGTGCCAGCAGCCCCGACTACTGGAGCTACGAGCAGTACTTC. Its translation: CASSPDYWSYEQYF.

The V call is TRBV2, the J call TRBJ1-3; maybe TRBD1 (5 bases). Germline CDR1 is SNHLY and CDR2 is FYNNEI. The V gene lost 6 bases and the J gene lost 0 bases, with 9 bases spanning the gap. The CDR3 is 14 amino acids. CDR3 sequence reads: CASSQGFSGNTIYF. Here the CDR3 DNA reads TGTGCCAGCAGCCAGGGTTTCTCTGGAAACACCATATATTTT. Looking up the rest from reference TRBV2 and TRBJ1-3 gives the full variable domain: EPEVTQTPSHQVTQMGQEVILRCVPISNHLYFYWYRQILGQKVEFLVSFYNNEISEKSEIFDDQFSVERPDGSNFTLKIRSTKLEDSAMYFCASSQGFSGNTIYFGEGSWLTVV.

The chain recombines TRBV29-1 with TRBJ2-1; either TRBD1 or TRBD2 may supply D (5 bases each). Per germline, CDR1 SQVTM and CDR2 ANQGSEA. CDR3 size: 13 residues. The V end was cut by 4 bases, the J end by 15 bases, with 22 bases between. The CDR3 spells CSVGVEAGAGMFF. DNA of the CDR3: TGCAGCGTTGGAGTGGAGGCTGGTGCAGGGATGTTCTTC.

The J gene is TRBJ1-2, the V gene TRBV6-6; D is possibly TRBD1 (5 bases). CDR3 length: 13 amino acids. The V end was cut by 5 bases, the J end by 7 bases, with 14 bases between. Germline loops: CDR1 MNHNY, CDR2 SVGAGI (reference sequence). CDR3 sequence (DNA): TGTGCCAGCAGTCTGGGACTTAGTGCTGGCTACACCTTC. Residues: CASSLGLSAGYTF.

The sample holds one count of this clone. The chain links TRBV27 to TRBJ2-1; 11 bases are a match to TRBD2. The germline V gene encodes CDR1 MNHEY and CDR2 SMNVEV (reference sequence). This CDR3 comprises 15 residues. Unmatched junction bases numbered 7, after V lost 3 bases and J lost 9 bases. CDR3 residues: CASSFLAGGLGEQFF. CDR3 DNA: TGTGCCAGCAGTTTCTTAGCGGGGGGGCTTGGTGAGCAGTTCTTC.

The chain has TRBV28 and TRBJ2-5, with D possibly being TRBD2 (5 bases). V shed 5 bases and J shed 2 bases, with 12 bases lying between them. The germline V gene encodes CDR1 MDHEN and CDR2 SYDVKM. This CDR3 region has 14 residues. The CDR3 region has the DNA TGTGCCAGCAGTACCCCGGGGTTTCAAGAGACCCAGTACTTC. As protein: CASSTPGFQETQYF. Full variable domain (missing parts from reference TRBV28 and TRBJ2-5): DVKVTQSSRYLVKRTGEKVFLECVQDMDHENMFWYRQDPGLGLRLIYFSYDVKMKEKGDIPEGYSVSREKKERFSLILESASTNQTSMYLCASSTPGFQETQYFGPGTRLLVL.

V gene TRBV6-1 combines with J gene TRBJ2-5; D perhaps matches TRBD1 (5 bases). CDR3 size: 15 residues. V lost 4 bases to trimming and J lost 2 bases, with 14 bases between them. Germline V gene data show CDR1 as MNHNS and CDR2 as SASEGT. CDR3 nucleotide sequence: TGTGCCAGCAGTGTCTGGGCAGGGTCACAAGAGACCCAGTACTTC. This translates into CASSVWAGSQETQYF.

The chain is built from TRBV7-9 and TRBJ2-7, with no clear D. Trimming took 2 bases from V and 7 from J, leaving 12 bases between them. Looked up from germline, CDR1 is SEHNR and CDR2 is FQNEAQ (reference sequence). The CDR3 sequence is 13 residues long. CDR3: CASSLNSNREQYF. The CDR3 bases are TGTGCCAGCAGCTTAAACTCGAATAGGGAGCAGTACTTC.

The chain uses TRBV11-3 and TRBJ2-7, with D uncertain. In germline, CDR1 is SGHNT, CDR2 YENEEA. This CDR3 is built from 11 residues. V lost 5 bases and J 3 bases, leaving 5 bases between the germline ends. The CDR3, as DNA: TGTGCCAGCAGCCTTCTCTACGAGCAGTACTTC. Residues: CASSLLYEQYF.

The chain has TRBV19 and TRBJ1-1; unclear D gene. V was cut by 6 bases and J by 0 bases, with 11 bases left in between. The length of the CDR3 is 14 residues. Germline assignment: CDR1 LNHDA and CDR2 SQIVND (reference sequence). The DNA of the CDR3 is TGTGCCAGTAGCCACGGGGTTTTGAACACTGAAGCTTTCTTT. Translation gives CASSHGVLNTEAFF.

The chain has TRBV15 and TRBJ1-5; TRBD1 might be the D (6 bases). The CDR3 sequence is 16 residues long. The V and J ends lost 0 bases and 1 base respectively, with 10 bases between them. Germline loops: CDR1 LNHNV, CDR2 YYDKDF (reference sequence). Here the CDR3 reads CATSRDLGASNQPQHF. The CDR3 nucleotides read TGTGCCACCAGCAGAGATCTGGGGGCGAGCAATCAGCCCCAGCATTTT. The full variable domain, with the rest looked up from reference TRBV15 and TRBJ1-5, is DAMVIQNPRYQVTQFGKPVTLSCSQTLNHNVMYWYQQKSSQAPKLLFHYYDKDFNNEADTPDNFQSRRPNTSFCFLDIRSPGLGDTAMYLCATSRDLGASNQPQHFGDGTRLSIL.

This chain links TRBV5-1 with TRBJ1-2; no firm D call. V lost 0 bases and J lost 0, with 6 bases in between. The CDR3 runs 14 residues. Germline lookup yields CDR1 SGHRS and CDR2 YFSETQ. The CDR3 loop is CASSLGGSNYGYTF. Here the CDR3 DNA reads TGCGCCAGCAGCTTGGGCGGTTCTAACTATGGCTACACCTTC.

The chain is built from TRBV27 and TRBJ2-7, with D hard to call. Germline V gene data show CDR1 as MNHEY and CDR2 as SMNVEV (reference sequence). The V end was cut by 6 bases, the J end by 5 bases, with 8 bases between. This CDR3 has 11 amino acids. CDR3 region: CASREGNEQYF. The CDR3 nucleotides are TGTGCCAGCAGGGAAGGTAACGAGCAGTACTTC.

The CDR3 spells CASSLEWWQSNEQFF. For the CDR3, the DNA is TGTGCCAGCAGCTTAGAATGGTGGCAATCCAATGAGCAGTTCTTC. The chain recombines TRBV11-2 with TRBJ2-1; D remains unclear. V was clipped by 0 bases and J by 6 bases, with 12 bases between them. Germline V gene lookup returns CDR1 SGHAT and CDR2 FQNNGV. This CDR3 is 15 amino acids long. Looking up the rest from reference TRBV11-2 and TRBJ2-1 gives the full variable domain: EAGVAQSPRYKIIEKRQSVAFWCNPISGHATLYWYQQILGQGPKLLIQFQNNGVVDDSQLPKDRFSAERLKGVDSTLKIQPAKLEDSAVYLCASSLEWWQSNEQFFGPGTRLTVL.

The genes are TRBV6-5 and TRBJ1-2; TRBD1 might be the D (5 bases). This CDR3 has 13 residues. The V gene's germline CDR1 is MNHEY and CDR2 SVGAGI. V was shortened by 7 bases and J by 4 bases, with 13 bases between the two germline ends. The CDR3 DNA sequence: TGTGCCAGCAAGGCCCGGGGGGGCTATGGCTACACCTTC. It encodes CASKARGGYGYTF.

The rearrangement joins TRBV11-3 to TRBJ1-1; no reliable D call. This CDR3 is built from 13 residues. Between the trimmed V and J ends, which lost 5 bases and 3 bases, there was a span of 10 bases. Per the germline V gene, CDR1 is SGHNT and CDR2 is YENEEA. In nucleotides, the CDR3 is TGTGCCAGCAGCCCCACGGGCGACACTGAAGCTTTCTTT. As protein: CASSPTGDTEAFF.

The chain joins TRBV9 to TRBJ1-4; TRBD1 matches at 10 bases. This CDR3 has 17 residues. CDR1 and CDR2 from the germline V gene are SGDLS and YYNGEE. Losses at the gene ends were 4 bases for V and 0 bases for J; bases not matched to a gene: 6. This CDR3 is CASSSDRGHPTNEKLFF. The CDR3 nucleotides are TGTGCCAGCAGCTCCGACAGGGGGCACCCAACTAATGAAAAACTGTTTTTT.

V and J are TRBV6-5 and TRBJ2-5, with unresolved D. This CDR3 comprises 14 residues. Germline CDR1 MNHEY, CDR2 SVGAGI. V lost 0 bases, J lost 5 bases, and 10 bases lay in between. The CDR3 sequence is CASSYSGRPETQYF. The CDR3 DNA follows: TGTGCCAGCAGTTACTCGGGTCGTCCGGAGACCCAGTACTTC.

This rearrangement joins TRBV11-2 to TRBJ2-1; TRBD1 aligns across 7 bases. Germline CDR1 SGHAT, CDR2 FQNNGV. This CDR3 spans 15 amino acids. J lost 10 bases, V lost 0 bases, and 9 bases had no gene match. This CDR3 is CASSLDRGWEVEQFF. CDR3 in DNA: TGTGCCAGCAGCTTAGACAGGGGGTGGGAAGTGGAGCAGTTCTTC.